The rows below give T cell receptor beta chains drawn from one sample of a study of regulatory T cells in long-lasting Graves disease. TCRdb re-called the multiplex PCR reads through MiXCR, storing one row per CDR3 protein. The table records around 450,000 distinct CDR3 sequences, 14% to 15% of them present only once. This sample was shared with a second study, whose subject was T cells in Graves' hyperthyroidism and ophthalmopathy.

The sequencing here drew on peripheral blood mononuclear cells (PBMCs), taken at new diagnosis, from a patient treated with antithyroid drugs. Source of these receptors: a woman in her twenties or thirties with Graves disease. Each CDR3 is given with its conserved first and last residue. Fields, in order: clone size, J gene, D gene, V gene, CDR3 DNA, CDR3 protein. A D gene is named only where the DNA matches it firmly. Some rows have no size entry. The others give once, few or many, or a class for an expanded clone.

>-|TRBJ2-7|-|TRBV3-1
TGTGCCAGCAGCCAAGATAAGGGGACACTAACCTACGAGCAGTACTTC
CASSQDKGTLTYEQYF
>few|TRBJ1-2|TRBD1|TRBV30
TGTGCCTGGGGGAAGGCGACAGGGGCGGGTGGCTACACCTTC
CAWGKATGAGGYTF
>few|TRBJ1-1|TRBD1|TRBV9
TGTGCCAGCAGCCCCACGACAGGGATCTACACTGAAGCTTTCTTT
CASSPTTGIYTEAFF
>few|TRBJ2-5|-|TRBV18
TGTGCCAGCTCACCACCGAGGGGGGCCGAGACCCAGTACTTC
CASSPPRGAETQYF
>-|TRBJ1-4|-|TRBV4-2
TGTGCCAGCAGCCAAGGGGCCGGGACGGGCGGTGAAAAACTGTTTTTT
CASSQGAGTGGEKLFF
>-|TRBJ1-4|-|TRBV19
TGTGCCAGTATGGAGGGTTCTAATGAAAAACTGTTTTTT
CASMEGSNEKLFF
>once|TRBJ1-5|TRBD1|TRBV28
TGTGCCAGCAGTTTAGCCGAGGGGACAGGGGCCAAATTGGCCCAGCATTTT
CASSLAEGTGAKLAQHF
>many|TRBJ1-5|TRBD1|TRBV12-3/TRBV12-4
TGTGCCAGCAGTTCCAGGACAGGGGCACAGCCCCAGCATTTT
CASSSRTGAQPQHF
>many|TRBJ2-1|TRBD2|TRBV11-2
TGTGCCAGCAGCTCCGGACTAGCGGGAGGTTTTGAGCAGTTCTTC
CASSSGLAGGFEQFF
>many|TRBJ1-1|TRBD1|TRBV11-2
TGTGCCAGCAGCTTTCAGGCCCTTCTGCCCTGGGACAGGGGTAGCCGGCACACTGAAGCTTTCTTT
CASSFQALLPWDRGSRHTEAFF
>-|TRBJ2-3|TRBD2|TRBV11-2
TGTGCCAGCAGGGGACTAGCGGGAGGGCCAAGGGGCAATACGCAGTATTTT
CASRGLAGGPRGNTQYF
>few|TRBJ2-7|-|TRBV6-1
TGTGCCAGCACTAGGGAGAACTCCTACGAGCAGTACTTC
CASTRENSYEQYF
>few|TRBJ2-7|-|TRBV20-1
TGCAGTGCTAGCGGGAGCCACTCCTACGAGCAGTACTTC
CSASGSHSYEQYF
>many|TRBJ2-5|-|TRBV10-3
TGTGCCATCAGTGAAATGGAGACCCAGTACTTC
CAISEMETQYF
>many|TRBJ2-2|TRBD2|TRBV4-2
TGTGCCAGCAGCCAAGTAGCGGGAGTAAGGTCGGGGGAGCTGTTTTTT
CASSQVAGVRSGELFF
>many|TRBJ1-2|TRBD1|TRBV12-3/TRBV12-4
TGTGCCAGCAGTCCGGGACAGGGCAACTATGGCTACACCTTC
CASSPGQGNYGYTF
>many|TRBJ2-1|-|TRBV13
TGTGCCAGCAGCCGCACCCCCCACAGGCGTGATGAGCAGTTCTTC
CASSRTPHRRDEQFF
>many|TRBJ2-3|-|TRBV7-8
TGTGCCAGCAGCTTAGAGAGCGGCACAGATACGCAGTATTTT
CASSLESGTDTQYF
>few|TRBJ2-3|-|TRBV9
TGTGCCAGCAGCTCAGCCCTACTAGTTACTAGCACAGATACGCAGTATTTT
CASSSALLVTSTDTQYF
>many|TRBJ2-7|TRBD2|TRBV20-1
TGCAGTGCTAGAGATGGCCGGACTAGCGGGGTCTACGAGCAGTACTTC
CSARDGRTSGVYEQYF
>many|TRBJ1-6|-|TRBV12-3/TRBV12-4
TGTGCCAGCAGTTTGGGAACGCAGAATTCACCCCTCCACTTT
CASSLGTQNSPLHF
>-|TRBJ2-3|-|TRBV20-1
TGCAGTGCTAGAGATCTGGCGGGGCTATTCACAGATACGCAGTATTTT
CSARDLAGLFTDTQYF
>few|TRBJ2-3|TRBD2|TRBV10-1
TGCGCCAGCAGTGACCTTAGCGGGAACACAGATACGCAGTATTTT
CASSDLSGNTDTQYF
>once|TRBJ2-7|TRBD2|TRBV12-3/TRBV12-4
TGTGCCAGCAACAGCCGGGGGGGAGGCGGGTTGACCTACGAGCAGTACTTC
CASNSRGGGGLTYEQYF
>many|TRBJ1-5|-|TRBV3-1
TGTGCCAGCAGCCAAGGGGGGACACCAAGCAATCAGCCCCAGCATTTT
CASSQGGTPSNQPQHF
>few|TRBJ2-5|-|TRBV7-3
TGTGCCAGCAGCTTAGGAGTTGGGGGTAGTTTGGAGACCCAGTACTTC
CASSLGVGGSLETQYF
>-|TRBJ1-4|-|TRBV6-1
TGTGCCAGCAGTACCCCTCTCCAGGGATTAGAAAAACTGTTTTTT
CASSTPLQGLEKLFF
>-|TRBJ2-7|-|TRBV2
TGTGCCAGCAGTGAACGGGGAAGGGCCTACGAGCAGTACTTC
CASSERGRAYEQYF
>many|TRBJ2-7|TRBD2|TRBV28
TGTGCCAGCAGTTTTCCAAGGGGACTAGCGGGAGGGATTACCTACGAGCAGTACTTC
CASSFPRGLAGGITYEQYF
>many|TRBJ2-1|-|TRBV19
TGTGCCAGTAGTATAGATCTAGGGGACTCGAATGAGGATGAGCAGTTCTTC
CASSIDLGDSNEDEQFF
>many|TRBJ2-3|-|TRBV20-1
TGCAGTGCTAGAGGCCCAGGCACAGATACGCAGTATTTT
CSARGPGTDTQYF
>once|TRBJ2-1|-|TRBV24-1
TGTGCCACCAGTGATTTTAGAGTAAGCAATGAGCAGTTCTTC
CATSDFRVSNEQFF
>-|TRBJ1-1|-|TRBV18
TGTGCCAGCTCACCTGGAGACGTTTTGGGGACTGAAGCTTTCTTT
CASSPGDVLGTEAFF
>many|TRBJ2-5|TRBD1|TRBV20-1
TGCAGTGCGGACCAGGGACAGTACCAAGAGACCCAGTACTTC
CSADQGQYQETQYF
>few|TRBJ2-7|-|TRBV20-1
TGCAGTGCCCCACAGGTATCGTCCGAGCAGTACTTC
CSAPQVSSEQYF
>many|TRBJ1-2|-|TRBV5-1
TGCGCCAGCAGCTTGGTGGACATATCTAACTATGGCTACACCTTC
CASSLVDISNYGYTF
>many|TRBJ2-7|TRBD1|TRBV6-5
TGTGCCAGCAGTTACTTGGGACAGGGCCCGATGTACGAGCAGTACTTC
CASSYLGQGPMYEQYF
>-|TRBJ1-2|-|TRBV20-1
TGCAGTGCTAGACGGTTCCCAGGGAACAACTATGGCTACACCTTC
CSARRFPGNNYGYTF
>many|TRBJ2-1|TRBD1|TRBV5-1
TGCGCCAGCAGCTCGGGACAGGGGATCTATGAGCAGTTCTTC
CASSSGQGIYEQFF
>many|TRBJ2-1|-|TRBV2
TGTGCCAGCAGTGAAATAGGGAGGCGGGGTGAGCAGTTCTTC
CASSEIGRRGEQFF
>few|TRBJ2-1|-|TRBV2
TGTGCCAGCAGTCCCCCCGGAGCCAAGCAGTTCTTC
CASSPPGAKQFF
>-|TRBJ1-5|-|TRBV27
TGTGCCAGCGGACTCAATCAGCCCCAGCATTTT
CASGLNQPQHF
>many|TRBJ2-2|-|TRBV5-1
TGCGCCAGCAGCTTTGTGGACACCGGGGAGCTGTTTTTT
CASSFVDTGELFF
>-|TRBJ1-6|-|TRBV11-2
TGTGCCAGCAGCACCCACGCTTATAATTCACCCCTCCACTTT
CASSTHAYNSPLHF
>many|TRBJ1-1|-|TRBV11-3
TGTGCCAGCAGCTTTAGGGCGTATACTGAAGCTTTCTTT
CASSFRAYTEAFF
>-|TRBJ2-7|TRBD2|TRBV19
TGTGCCAGTAGTATCTTACTAGCGGGGCTCTACGAGCAGTACTTC
CASSILLAGLYEQYF
>few|TRBJ1-1|TRBD1|TRBV5-1
TGCGCCAGCAGCTTGGAGGCTGGCAGGGGGAATACTGAAGCTTTCTTT
CASSLEAGRGNTEAFF
>many|TRBJ1-3|-|TRBV30
TGTGCCTGGAGTCCTCCCTCCGCCAGCCTCTCTGGAAACACCATATATTTT
CAWSPPSASLSGNTIYF
>few|TRBJ2-5|-|TRBV20-1
TGCAGTGCTAGAGATCCGGGCCGGGGGCAGACCCAGTACTTC
CSARDPGRGQTQYF
>many|TRBJ2-2|-|TRBV28
TGTGCCAGCAGTGACCATGTTGGCACCGGGGAGCTGTTTTTT
CASSDHVGTGELFF
>many|TRBJ2-7|TRBD2|TRBV6-1
TGTGCCAGCCGTAGCGGGAGTGGGGCAGGGGAGCAGTACTTC
CASRSGSGAGEQYF